This record concerns one T cell receptor beta chain sequence. The table came from immunoSEQ multiplex PCR; TCRdb's copy has only in-frame clones and leaves some out. There are roughly 680,000 clones in the sample; around 92% occur only once, and roughly 1.5% lies in the top ten. These data are taken from a study of Ad26.COV2.S vaccination and SARS-CoV-2 variants. Study overall: Recipients of Ad26.COV2.S got it intramuscularly, once or twice 56 days apart.

Treatment reported: about 20 received Ad26.COV2.S at low or high dose, single or two shots; 5 received placebo; per-sample allocation not given. Collection of samples fell on day 63 after the first vaccine or placebo injection. The germline CDR1 and CDR2 sequences are MRHNA and SNTAGT. CDR3 length: 13 amino acids. V shed 5 bases and J shed 6 bases, with 10 bases lying between them. Sequences were derived from peripheral blood, sampled in a trial of Ad26.COV2.S vaccine versus placebo. This sequence was found in a person aged 18-60 years who received the Ad26.COV2.S COVID-19 vaccine or a placebo. J is TRBJ2-2 and V is TRBV6-4; D may be TRBD1 (5 bases). This CDR3 is CASSFRDSGELFF. In DNA, the CDR3 is TGTGCCAGCAGTTTCAGGGATTCCGGGGAGCTGTTTTTT.